The 20 T cell receptor beta chains reported below all come from one sample, sequenced in a study of shared clonotypes between healthy human individuals. CD8 cells regarded as naive lacked CD45RO, were positively chosen for CCR7, and omitted terminally differentiated effector memory CD45RA+ cells. Assay: immunoSEQ multiplex PCR; the TCRdb copy retains only in-frame clones and omits some. Here the sample spans about 2.1 million clones, 85% to 95% being singletons. The material sequenced was naive CD8+ T cells from PBMCs. These receptors originate from a man between 18 and 29 years old in good health. Some clones in this sample may be carry-over from other donors' samples.

This chain links TRBV7-9 with TRBJ2-7, with a tentative D call TRBD2 (7 bases). The germline V gene encodes CDR1 SEHNR and CDR2 FQNEAQ (reference sequence). Trimming shortened V by 5 bases and J by 3 bases, and 20 bases separated the two germline ends. The CDR3 totals 16 residues. The CDR3 nucleotides are TGTGCCAGCAGCCCCGCAGGGGCGGGAGCGCACTACGAGCAGTACTTC. Its protein product is CASSPAGAGAHYEQYF.

This sequence joins TRBV27 and TRBJ1-1; D unresolved. This CDR3 contains 15 residues. V lost 0 bases and J lost 8, with 16 bases in between. Germline lookup yields CDR1 MNHEY and CDR2 SMNVEV (reference sequence). The CDR3 DNA sequence: TGTGCCAGCAGTTTATCGAGAAGTTTCTCGCTCGAAGCTTTCTTT. Encoded protein: CASSLSRSFSLEAFF.

The chain couples TRBV6-6 to TRBJ1-1, with no clear D. The CDR3 has 13 amino acids. Germline V CDR1 and CDR2: MNHNY, SVGAGI (reference sequence). V gave up 7 bases and J gave up 1 base, with 10 bases separating them. The CDR3 DNA sequence: TGTGCCAGCATCGAAGGTAAGAACACTGAAGCTTTCTTT. Its protein is CASIEGKNTEAFF.

The V and J genes are TRBV7-6 and TRBJ2-7, with D possibly matching TRBD2 (5 bases). The germline V gene encodes CDR1 SGHVS and CDR2 FNYEAQ. V was clipped by 1 base and J by 5 bases, with 12 bases between them. The CDR3 sequence is 14 residues long. The CDR3, as DNA: TGTGCCAGCAGCTTAGGGGCGGGCCCCGACGAGCAGTACTTC. Encoded protein: CASSLGAGPDEQYF.

This chain connects TRBV12-5 to TRBJ1-2; TRBD1 agrees at 12 bases. Germline trimming cut 3 bases from V and 4 bases from J; bases unmatched to any gene: 12. The CDR3 is 18 residues long. Germline CDR1 and CDR2: LGHNT and FRNRAP. Written as DNA, the CDR3 is TGTGCTAGTGGTTTTGGGGGGACAGGGGGCGGCCCCGGCTATGGCTACACCTTC. Translated, it gives CASGFGGTGGGPGYGYTF.

The chain couples TRBV19 to TRBJ1-1; a possible D gene is TRBD1 (5 bases). The CDR3 sequence is 12 residues long. V lost 11 bases, J lost 0 bases, and 10 bases lay in between. CDR1 and CDR2 (germline): LNHDA, SQIVND (reference sequence). Written as DNA, the CDR3 is TGTGCCGCCCTGGGGCTGAACACTGAAGCTTTCTTT. Encoded protein: CAALGLNTEAFF. Filled out from reference TRBV19 and TRBJ1-1, the complete variable domain reads DGGITQSPKYLFRKEGQNVTLSCEQNLNHDAMYWYRQDPGQGLRLIYYSQIVNDFQKGDIAEGYSVSREKKESFPLTVTSAQKNPTAFYLCAALGLNTEAFFGQGTRLTVV.

The V and J genes are TRBV4-1 and TRBJ1-2; TRBD1 might be the D (6 bases). This CDR3 has 14 residues. Germline CDR1 reads MGHRA; CDR2 reads YSYEKL. Deletions cut 4 bases from V and 0 bases from J, with 9 bases between. The CDR3: CASSRRGTNYGYTF. CDR3 DNA: TGCGCCAGCAGCCGCAGGGGCACTAACTATGGCTACACCTTC.

The V call is TRBV6-5, the J call TRBJ1-1, with a weak D call TRBD1 (6 bases). V gave up 5 bases and J gave up 5 bases, with 15 bases separating them. The CDR3 is made up of 14 amino acids. Looked up from germline, CDR1 is MNHEY and CDR2 is SVGAGI. CDR3 sequence reads: CASSPTARGTEAFF. The CDR3 coding sequence is TGTGCCAGCAGTCCCACAGCAAGGGGGACTGAAGCTTTCTTT.

Written as DNA, the CDR3 is TGTGCCAGCAGCGCACCTGACGGCACAGATACGCAGTATTTT. It yields the protein CASSAPDGTDTQYF. This chain connects TRBV21-1 to TRBJ2-3. TRBV21-1 is described as a pseudogene. This CDR3 has 14 residues.

The table lists this clone with a few counts. Other DNA sequences of this sample code for an identical CDR3. The V call is TRBV7-3, the J call TRBJ1-1; maybe TRBD1 (6 bases). CDR3 length: 15 amino acids. The V end lost 1 base, the J end lost 1 base, and 10 bases lay between the germline ends. Looked up from germline, CDR1 is SGHTA and CDR2 is FQGTGA. CDR3 bases: TGTGCCAGCAGCTTAAGTCCGGGGGCGAACACTGAAGCTTTCTTT. It translates to CASSLSPGANTEAFF.

The chain has TRBV6-6 and TRBJ1-1; the D gene is possibly TRBD1 (6 bases). CDR3 length: 15 residues. Trimming removed 8 bases at V and 3 bases at J, with 19 bases between. Per the germline V gene, CDR1 is MNHNY and CDR2 is SVGAGI (reference sequence). CDR3 bases: TGTGCCAGCCCCCGTGGGGGGGGGCAGGACACTGAAGCTTTCTTT. Translated: CASPRGGGQDTEAFF.

The J gene is TRBJ1-1, the V gene TRBV19, with D hard to call. This CDR3 is 15 amino acids long. Trimming shortened V by 8 bases and J by 4 bases, and 20 bases separated the two germline ends. Germline V lookup: CDR1 LNHDA, CDR2 SQIVND (reference sequence). The CDR3 is CASLPAAEGGTEAFF. Here the CDR3 DNA reads TGTGCCAGTCTCCCCGCGGCGGAGGGTGGCACTGAAGCTTTCTTT.

This chain uses TRBV19 with TRBJ1-1; D is uncertain. The CDR3 extends over 13 amino acids. Trimming shortened V by 4 bases and J by 0 bases, and 6 bases separated the two germline ends. Germline V gene data show CDR1 as LNHDA and CDR2 as SQIVND (reference sequence). The CDR3 DNA sequence: TGTGCCAGTAGTACCCACCTGAACACTGAAGCTTTCTTT. Amino acids: CASSTHLNTEAFF.

CDR3: CASSQDRPPRRAFF. As DNA, the CDR3 is TGCGCCAGCAGCCAAGATAGGCCCCCACGCCGGGCTTTCTTT. This chain joins TRBV4-3 and TRBJ1-1, with no clear D. CDR3 size: 14 residues. Germline CDR1 reads LGHNA; CDR2 reads YSLEER. V was trimmed by 0 bases and J by 11 bases, leaving 16 bases between them.

This clone was seen more than once but under ten times. The V gene is TRBV7-6, the J gene TRBJ1-5; D ambiguous. Deletions cut 5 bases from V and 1 base from J, with 15 bases between. This CDR3 has 16 amino acids. The germline V gene encodes CDR1 SGHVS and CDR2 FNYEAQ. CDR3 nucleotides: TGTGCCAGCAGCATACGGACCGAAGCGAGCAATCAGCCCCAGCATTTT. This encodes CASSIRTEASNQPQHF.

The gene calls are TRBV9 and TRBJ2-1; D not certain. Trimming took off 4 bases at V and 5 bases at J, with 7 bases between the two ends. This CDR3 is built from 12 residues. The germline V gene encodes CDR1 SGDLS and CDR2 YYNGEE. The CDR3 bases are TGTGCCAGCAGCATACATGACAATGAGCAGTTCTTC. Amino acids: CASSIHDNEQFF.

V usage is TRBV9 and J usage is TRBJ2-7; D perhaps matches TRBD2 (5 bases). Trimming stripped 1 base from V and 7 bases from J, with 18 bases between. This CDR3 comprises 15 residues. Germline-derived CDR1 and CDR2 are SGDLS and YYNGEE. The CDR3 sequence is CASSVRRISEDEQYF. The CDR3 bases are TGTGCCAGCAGCGTAAGGAGGATCTCAGAGGATGAGCAGTACTTC. The full variable domain, rest sourced from reference TRBV9 and TRBJ2-7, is DSGVTQTPKHLITATGQRVTLRCSPRSGDLSVYWYQQSLDQGLQFLIQYYNGEERAKGNILERFSAQQFPDLHSELNLSSLELGDSALYFCASSVRRISEDEQYFGPGTRLTVT.

The table lists this clone with a count of one. The CDR3 DNA is TGCAGCGTAGAACCCCAGGAGAACAATGAGCAGTTCTTC. Residues: CSVEPQENNEQFF. This rearrangement joins TRBV29-1 to TRBJ2-1; D is ambiguous. V was cut by 6 bases and J by 5 bases, with 14 bases left in between. This CDR3 is built from 13 residues. Per germline, CDR1 SQVTM and CDR2 ANQGSEA.

The rearrangement uses TRBV30 and TRBJ1-1; D may be TRBD1 (6 bases). Germline assignment: CDR1 GTSNPN and CDR2 SVGIG (reference sequence). Trimming removed 5 bases from V and 0 bases from J, with 13 bases in between. This CDR3 has 14 amino acids. CDR3 loop: CAWVRGGVNTEAFF. CDR3 bases: TGTGCCTGGGTGAGGGGGGGCGTGAACACTGAAGCTTTCTTT.

This chain joins TRBV5-1 and TRBJ2-5; 8 bases are a match to TRBD2. Trimming at V came to 2 bases and at J to 5 bases, leaving 11 bases not matched to a gene. CDR1 is SGHRS, CDR2 YFSETQ, per germline. The CDR3 has 16 amino acids. This chain's CDR3 is CASSFRRAGDLETQYF. The CDR3 DNA follows: TGCGCCAGCAGCTTCAGGAGAGCGGGAGACTTGGAGACCCAGTACTTC. Drawing the rest from reference TRBV5-1 and TRBJ2-5, the complete variable domain is KAGVTQTPRYLIKTRGQQVTLSCSPISGHRSVSWYQQTPGQGLQFLFEYFSETQRNKGNFPGRFSGRQFSNSRSEMNVSTLELGDSALYLCASSFRRAGDLETQYFGPGTRLLVL.